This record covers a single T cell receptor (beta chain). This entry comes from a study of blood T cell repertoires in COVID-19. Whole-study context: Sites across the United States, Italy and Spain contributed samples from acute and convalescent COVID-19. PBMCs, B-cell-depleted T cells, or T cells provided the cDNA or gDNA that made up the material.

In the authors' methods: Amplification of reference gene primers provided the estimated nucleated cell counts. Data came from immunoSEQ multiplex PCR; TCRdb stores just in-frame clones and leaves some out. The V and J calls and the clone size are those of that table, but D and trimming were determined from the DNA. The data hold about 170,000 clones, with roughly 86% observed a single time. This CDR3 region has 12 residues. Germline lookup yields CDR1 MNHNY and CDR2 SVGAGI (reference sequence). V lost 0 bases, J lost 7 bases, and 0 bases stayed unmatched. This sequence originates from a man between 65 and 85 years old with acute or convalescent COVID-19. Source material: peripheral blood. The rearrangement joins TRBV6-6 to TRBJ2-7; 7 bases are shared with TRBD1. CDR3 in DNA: TGTGCCAGCAGTTACTCGACAGGGGAGCAGTACTTC. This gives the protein CASSYSTGEQYF.